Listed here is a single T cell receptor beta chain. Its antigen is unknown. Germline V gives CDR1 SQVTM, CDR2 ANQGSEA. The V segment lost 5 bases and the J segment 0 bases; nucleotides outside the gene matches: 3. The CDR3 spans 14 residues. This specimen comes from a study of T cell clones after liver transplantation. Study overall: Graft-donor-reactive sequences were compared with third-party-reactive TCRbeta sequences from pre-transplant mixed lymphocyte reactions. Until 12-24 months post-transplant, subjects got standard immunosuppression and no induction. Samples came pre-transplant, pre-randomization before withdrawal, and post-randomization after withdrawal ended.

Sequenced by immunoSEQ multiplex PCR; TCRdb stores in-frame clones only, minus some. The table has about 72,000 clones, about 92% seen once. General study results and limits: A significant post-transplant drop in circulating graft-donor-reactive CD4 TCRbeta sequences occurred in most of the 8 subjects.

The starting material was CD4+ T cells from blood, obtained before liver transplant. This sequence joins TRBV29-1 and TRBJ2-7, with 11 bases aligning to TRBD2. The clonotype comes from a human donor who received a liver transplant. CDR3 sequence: CSVTTSGSSYEQYF. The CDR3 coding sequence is TGCAGCGTTACAACTAGCGGGAGCTCCTACGAGCAGTACTTC.